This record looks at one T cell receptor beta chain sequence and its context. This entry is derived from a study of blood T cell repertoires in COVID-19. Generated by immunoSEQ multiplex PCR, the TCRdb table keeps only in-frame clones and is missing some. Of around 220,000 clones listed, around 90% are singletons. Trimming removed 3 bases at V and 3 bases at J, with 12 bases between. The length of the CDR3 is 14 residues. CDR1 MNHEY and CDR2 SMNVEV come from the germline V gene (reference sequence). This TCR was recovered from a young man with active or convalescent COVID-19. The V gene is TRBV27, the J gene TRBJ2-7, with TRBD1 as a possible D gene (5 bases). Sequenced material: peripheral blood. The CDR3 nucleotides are TGTGCCAGCAGTTTTTATCAGGGATTCTACGAGCAGTACTTC. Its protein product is CASSFYQGFYEQYF.